The rows below give T cell receptor beta chains drawn from one sample of a study of type 1 regulatory T cells. The antigens of these receptors remain unknown. One entry per CDR3 protein results from TCRdb running MiXCR on the reads. Seen here are about 71,000 distinct CDR3 sequences, about 20% observed once, and the top ten hold 7% to 10%. Sequencing was performed on cultured type 1 regulatory T (Tr1) cells, either the whole culture or a sorted fraction (not recorded which). The origin of the receptors is a human donor in good health. Both conserved end residues are part of each CDR3.

v_gene,CDR3aa
TRBV6-2/TRBV6-3,CASSYAGKVKPQHF
TRBV5-1,CASSLVPGVNEQFF
TRBV5-1,CASSLGLAGGKNIQYF
TRBV5-1,CASSTDGSVPGELFF
TRBV10-3,CAISESMLTDTQYF
TRBV18,CASSPTPGDEKLFF
TRBV12-3/TRBV12-4,CASSLGANEQYF
TRBV6-5,CASSYLSGGPYNEQFF
TRBV20-1,CSARSGQGGNQPQHF
TRBV19,CASKRRGDTDTQYF
TRBV20-1,CSAYTGERNTIYF
TRBV19,CASSTNRRTLNSPLHF
TRBV7-8,CASSQSSGAYEQYF
TRBV6-6,CASSYSRVYNEQFF
TRBV21-1,CASTRDRSYEQYF
TRBV5-1,CASSLNRAYTGELFF
TRBV6-1,CASIPRGHVSGANVLTF
TRBV5-1,CASSLIGTHSYEQYF
TRBV6-5,CASSYSISITEAFF
TRBV5-1,CASSSGTSYNEQFF
TRBV3-1,CASSQGQEPYNEQFF
TRBV6-6,CASSYSQGNYGYTF
TRBV10-3,CAISDGGLSNEKLFF
TRBV5-1,CASSLGTADTQYF
TRBV5-1,CASSLGRQTYYNEQFF
TRBV9,CASSLGQGVYGYTF
TRBV4-2,CASSQARGAAKFF
TRBV7-2,CASSFGGARTNEKLFF
TRBV5-1,CASSTGRGRTGELFF
TRBV30,CAWSARGTEAFF
TRBV5-5,CASSLWGSRDTNEKLFF
TRBV3-1,CASSHLSAQETQYF
TRBV5-1,CASSRISNNEQFF
TRBV28,CASSFLVHGLAKTQYF
TRBV6-5,CASSYSYLGDTQYF
TRBV30,CAWKTGGTDTQYF
TRBV7-2,CASSLVGGGATYNEQFF
TRBV5-1,CASSSRGPPSSVEQYF
TRBV10-3,CAISEPRTGNEQFF
TRBV16,CASSPRTGRNNSPLHF
TRBV5-1,CASSLGQTENIQYF
TRBV7-9,CASSLLLGAGNTIYF
TRBV20-1,CSAIDRTGFTEAFF
TRBV27,CASSPTGVKGQPQHF
TRBV7-3,CASTPHGTRETQYF
TRBV6-1,CASKRTDRTEAFF
TRBV5-1,CASRASGSSAYNEQFF